The rows below give T cell receptor beta chains drawn from one sample of a study of T cells in lung cancer brain metastases. The repertoire was sequenced with immunoSEQ multiplex PCR; TCRdb's copy has only in-frame clones and lacks some. The data contain roughly 5,100 clones, around 84% of them singletons. The sequencing input was tumor tissue from a brain metastasis. The receptors come from a man aged 45-65 years with non-small cell lung cancer that had spread to the brain. The CDR3 runs from the conserved cysteine through the conserved F or W. The D gene is left open where the match is weak. Size is omitted from some rows. Given values are once, few, many or a class for expanded clones.

d_call	clone_size	j_call	v_call	cdr3_aa	cdr3_nt
TRBD1	-	TRBJ2-7	TRBV4-1	CASSSDRGGAYEQYF	TGCGCCAGCAGTTCGGACAGGGGAGGCGCCTACGAGCAGTACTTC
TRBD1	-	TRBJ2-3	TRBV7-2	CTRGRTDTQYF	TGTACGAGGGGGCGCACAGATACGCAGTATTTT
-	-	TRBJ1-6	TRBV12-2	CARHFWGSSYNSPLHF	TGTGCACGTCACTTTTGGGGGAGCTCCTATAATTCACCCCTCCACTTT
-	-	TRBJ1-6	TRBV10-3	CAISEKGAGQSPLHF	TGTGCCATCAGTGAGAAGGGTGCAGGGCAATCACCCCTCCACTTT
-	once	TRBJ2-1	TRBV18	CANSKGTGLFNEQFF	TGTGCCAACTCCAAAGGAACAGGGCTTTTCAATGAGCAGTTCTTC
TRBD1	-	TRBJ2-7	TRBV5-5	CASSLTGQGYEQYF	TGTGCCAGCAGCTTGACAGGACAGGGTTACGAGCAGTACTTC
-	-	TRBJ2-4	TRBV2	CASSEERLAKNIQYF	TGTGCCAGCAGTGAAGAGAGACTAGCCAAAAACATTCAGTACTTC
TRBD1	-	TRBJ1-6	TRBV6-5	CASRGDRRTNSPLHF	TGTGCCAGCAGGGGGGACAGGAGAACCAATTCACCCCTCCACTTT
TRBD1	-	TRBJ2-7	TRBV18	CASSPGTADGRFKQYF	TGTGCCAGCTCTCCCGGGACAGCTGACGGGCGCTTTAAGCAGTACTTC
TRBD2	-	TRBJ2-2	TRBV7-8	CASSERDYNTGELFF	TGTGCCAGCAGCGAAAGGGACTACAACACCGGGGAGCTGTTTTTT
-	-	TRBJ1-1	TRBV13	CASSLAPGEKTEAFF	TGTGCCAGCAGCTTGGCCCCGGGGGAGAAGACTGAAGCTTTCTTT
-	-	TRBJ1-2	TRBV30	CAWSRMRGDYGYTF	TGTGCCTGGAGTCGGATGAGGGGGGACTATGGCTACACCTTC
TRBD1	-	TRBJ2-1	TRBV7-2	CASSFDRGRNEQFF	TGTGCCAGCAGCTTTGACAGGGGACGGAATGAGCAGTTCTTC
TRBD1	-	TRBJ2-7	TRBV5-4	CASSWGTDEQYF	TGTGCCAGCAGCTGGGGGACAGACGAGCAGTACTTC
TRBD1	-	TRBJ2-7	TRBV30	CAWSWDRGNEQYF	TGTGCCTGGAGTTGGGACAGGGGAAACGAGCAGTACTTC
TRBD2	-	TRBJ2-1	TRBV29-1	CSGRAGGPHNEQFF	TGCAGCGGACGAGCGGGGGGGCCGCACAATGAGCAGTTCTTC
TRBD2	-	TRBJ2-2	TRBV7-3	CASSSSSGGLTGELFF	TGTGCCAGCAGCTCGTCTAGCGGAGGACTTACCGGGGAGCTGTTTTTT
-	-	TRBJ2-5	TRBV7-6	CASSLNRETQYF	TGTGCCAGCAGTTTAAACCGAGAGACCCAGTACTTC
-	-	TRBJ2-3	TRBV4-1	CASSPTPSRVGTDTQYF	TGCGCCAGCAGCCCCACCCCGTCCAGGGTGGGAACAGATACGCAGTATTTT
-	few	TRBJ1-1	TRBV5-8	CASSPLPALNTEAFF	TGTGCCAGCAGCCCCTTGCCGGCCCTGAACACTGAAGCTTTCTTT
-	-	TRBJ2-1	TRBV27	CASSSDTYYNEQFF	TGTGCCAGCAGTTCCGACACTTACTACAATGAGCAGTTCTTC
-	-	TRBJ1-1	TRBV7-9	CASHALGGQTTEAFF	TGTGCCAGCCACGCACTGGGAGGCCAAACGACTGAAGCTTTCTTT
-	-	TRBJ2-7	TRBV5-8	CASSQGHLTYEQYF	TGTGCCAGCAGCCAGGGACACTTAACCTACGAGCAGTACTTC